This T cell receptor (beta chain) came from a study of regulatory T cells in long-lasting Graves disease. Study outcomes and limitations: Among persistent patients, a larger number of public clonotypes were shared (around 3,000) than among newly diagnosed patients (about 970). Persistent cases favored TRBV28, TRBJ1-2 and TRBJ2-5. Persistent Graves' patients possessed reduced TCR diversity relative to recently diagnosed ones.

CDR1 SQVTM and CDR2 ANQGSEA come from the germline V gene. The CDR3 has 12 amino acids. Between the trimmed V and J ends, which lost 4 bases and 1 base, there was a span of 7 bases. Arm-PCR of CDR3 regions with iRepertoire HTBI primers generated TCR beta libraries. TCRdb reprocessed the multiplex PCR reads via MiXCR and lists one record per CDR3 protein. The sample contains a few hundred thousand distinct CDR3 sequences, about 13% of which appear only once. Regarding this clonotype: Its antigen is still unknown.

Sample time point: newly diagnosed GD, antithyroid drugs for less than 3 months. RNA isolated from PBMCs was used to make the TCR library. The same sample was also studied in work on T cells in Graves' hyperthyroidism and ophthalmopathy.

V is TRBV29-1 and J is TRBJ1-1; the D is unclear. This sequence originates from a man aged 25-40 years with Graves disease. The starting material was peripheral blood mononuclear cells (PBMCs), obtained at new diagnosis, from a patient treated with antithyroid drugs. In DNA, the CDR3 is TGCAGCGTTGCATCCAGGAACACTGAAGCTTTCTTT. Translating gives CSVASRNTEAFF.